This TCR beta chain was sequenced for a study of shared clonotypes between healthy human individuals. Broader study findings: Rarefaction curves obtained for sorted subsets showed sequencing incomplete despite large depth.

About this clone: The antigen remains undetermined.

In germline, CDR1 is LNHDA, CDR2 SQIVND (reference sequence). V was pared by 7 bases and J by 1 base, with 10 bases between. The CDR3 has 13 amino acids. The table came from immunoSEQ multiplex PCR; TCRdb's copy has only in-frame clones and leaves some out. The repertoire consists of 2 million or so clones, with 85% to 95% occurring once and the leading ten covering 0.1% to 0.15%. J is TRBJ1-2 and V is TRBV19; D is perhaps TRBD1 (5 bases). The sequence derives from a man aged 18 to 30 in good health. The sequencing input was naive CD4+ T cells sorted from blood. The subset was: CD45RA+ positively selected. The CDR3 reads CASTNRFNYGYTF. DNA of the CDR3: TGTGCCAGTACAAACAGGTTTAACTATGGCTACACCTTC.